This T cell receptor (beta chain) was documented in a study of shared clonotypes between healthy human individuals. Findings and caveats of the study: Represented genetic and exposure-history diversity was restricted by having few donors. Among several donors, approximately 5% of naive CD4 clonotypes were found in common.

Those who donated were healthy HIV-negative adults, with no recent acute infections or vaccinations reported. J was trimmed by 3 bases and V by 9 bases; bases with no gene match: 7. CDR3 size: 14 residues. CDR1 is SGHRS and CDR2 is YFSETQ in the germline V gene. With regard to this clone: Its antigen is undetermined.

The data were produced by immunoSEQ multiplex PCR, yet TCRdb's version contains in-frame clones alone and is incomplete. Among millions of clones listed, around 94% were seen once. The chain joins TRBV5-1 to TRBJ2-3; 10 nucleotides match TRBD2. The sample was naive CD4+ T cells sorted from blood. Subset here: CD45RA+ positively selected. The sequence was obtained from a man aged 18 to 35 in good health. CDR3 bases: TGCGCCACCACCCGGGGACTAGCGACAGATACGCAGTATTTT. The encoded protein is CATTRGLATDTQYF.